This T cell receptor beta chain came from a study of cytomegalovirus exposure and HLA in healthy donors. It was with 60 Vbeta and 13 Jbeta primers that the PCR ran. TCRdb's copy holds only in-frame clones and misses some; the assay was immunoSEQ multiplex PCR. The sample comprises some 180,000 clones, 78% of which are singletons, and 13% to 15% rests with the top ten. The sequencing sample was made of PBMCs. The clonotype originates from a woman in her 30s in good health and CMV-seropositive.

This CDR3 is CSVENPGNEQFF. The CDR3 coding sequence is TGCAGCGTTGAAAACCCCGGCAATGAGCAGTTCTTC. J is TRBJ2-1 and V is TRBV29-1; D ambiguous. The CDR3 contains 12 residues. Trimming took off 2 bases at V and 6 bases at J, with 8 bases between the two ends. The germline gives CDR1 SQVTM, CDR2 ANQGSEA.